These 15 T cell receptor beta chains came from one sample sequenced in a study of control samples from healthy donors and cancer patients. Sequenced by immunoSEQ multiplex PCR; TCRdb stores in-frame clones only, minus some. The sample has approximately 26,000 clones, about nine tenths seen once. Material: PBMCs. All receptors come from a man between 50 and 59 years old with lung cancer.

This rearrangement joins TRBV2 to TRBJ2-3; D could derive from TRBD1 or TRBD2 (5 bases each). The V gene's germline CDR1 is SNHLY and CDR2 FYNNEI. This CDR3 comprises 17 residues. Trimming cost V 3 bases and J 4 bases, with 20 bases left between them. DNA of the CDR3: TGTGCCAGCAGTGATTATTCTGTACGTCGGGGCTCAGATACGCAGTATTTT. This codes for CASSDYSVRRGSDTQYF.

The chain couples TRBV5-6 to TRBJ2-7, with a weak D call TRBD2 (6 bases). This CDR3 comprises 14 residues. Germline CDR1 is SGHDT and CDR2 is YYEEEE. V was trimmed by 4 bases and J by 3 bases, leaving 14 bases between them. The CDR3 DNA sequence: TGTGCCAGCAGCATGGGGGGACGGAACTACGAGCAGTACTTC. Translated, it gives CASSMGGRNYEQYF.

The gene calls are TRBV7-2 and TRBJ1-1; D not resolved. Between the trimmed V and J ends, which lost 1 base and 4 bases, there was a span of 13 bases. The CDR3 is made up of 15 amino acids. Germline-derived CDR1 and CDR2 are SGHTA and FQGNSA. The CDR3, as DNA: TGTGCCAGCAGCTTAGGGTTCGAGGGATCCACTGAAGCTTTCTTT. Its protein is CASSLGFEGSTEAFF.

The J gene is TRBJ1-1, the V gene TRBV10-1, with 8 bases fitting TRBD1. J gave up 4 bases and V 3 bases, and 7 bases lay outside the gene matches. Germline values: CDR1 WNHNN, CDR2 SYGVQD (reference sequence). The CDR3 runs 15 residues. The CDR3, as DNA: TGCGCCAGCAGTGATGGTACAGGGGGTTCCACTGAAGCTTTCTTT. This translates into CASSDGTGGSTEAFF.

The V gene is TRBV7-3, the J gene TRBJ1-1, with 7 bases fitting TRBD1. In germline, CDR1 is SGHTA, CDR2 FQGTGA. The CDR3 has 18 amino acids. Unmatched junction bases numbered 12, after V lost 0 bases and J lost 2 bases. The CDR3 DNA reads TGTGCCAGCAGCTTAACGCCTCAGGGGGTCGCAGGAAACACTGAAGCTTTCTTT. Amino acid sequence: CASSLTPQGVAGNTEAFF.

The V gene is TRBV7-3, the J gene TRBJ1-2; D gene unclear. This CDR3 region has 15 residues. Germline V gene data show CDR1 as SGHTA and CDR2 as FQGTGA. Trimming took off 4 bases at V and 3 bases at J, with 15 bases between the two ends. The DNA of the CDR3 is TGTGCCAGCAGCTCAACGGGAGGGAACGACTATGGCTACACCTTC. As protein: CASSSTGGNDYGYTF.

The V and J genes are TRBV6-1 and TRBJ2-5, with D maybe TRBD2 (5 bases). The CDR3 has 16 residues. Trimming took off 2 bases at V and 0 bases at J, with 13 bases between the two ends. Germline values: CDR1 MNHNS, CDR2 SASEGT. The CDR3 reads CASSESYSGYQETQYF. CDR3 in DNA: TGTGCCAGCAGTGAAAGCTATTCGGGGTACCAAGAGACCCAGTACTTC.

For the CDR3, the DNA is TGTGCCAGCAGTGCTGGGGCCAACGTCCTGACTTTC. It translates to CASSAGANVLTF. J is TRBJ2-6 and V is TRBV2; D ambiguous. Trimming removed 4 bases from V and 2 bases from J, with 0 bases in between. From germline, CDR1 is SNHLY and CDR2 FYNNEI. The CDR3 runs to 12 residues.

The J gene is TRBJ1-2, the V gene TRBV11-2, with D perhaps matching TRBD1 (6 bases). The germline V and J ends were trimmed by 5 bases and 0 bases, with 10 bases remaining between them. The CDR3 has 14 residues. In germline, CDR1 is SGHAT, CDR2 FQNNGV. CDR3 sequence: CASSARTANYGYTF. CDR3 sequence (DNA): TGTGCCAGCAGCGCCCGGACAGCTAACTATGGCTACACCTTC.

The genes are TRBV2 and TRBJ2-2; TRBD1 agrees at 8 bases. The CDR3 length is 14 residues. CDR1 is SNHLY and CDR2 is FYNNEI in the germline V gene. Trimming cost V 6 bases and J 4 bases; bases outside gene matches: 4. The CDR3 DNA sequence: TGTGCCAGCAGCTACACAGGGGGCACCGGGGAGCTGTTTTTT. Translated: CASSYTGGTGELFF.

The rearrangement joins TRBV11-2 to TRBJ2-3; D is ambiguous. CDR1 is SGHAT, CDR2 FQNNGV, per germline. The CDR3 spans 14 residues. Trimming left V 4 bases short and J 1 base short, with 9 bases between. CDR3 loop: CASSSLRGTDTQYF. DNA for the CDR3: TGTGCCAGCAGCTCCCTGAGAGGCACAGATACGCAGTATTTT. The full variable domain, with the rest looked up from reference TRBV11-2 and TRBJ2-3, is EAGVAQSPRYKIIEKRQSVAFWCNPISGHATLYWYQQILGQGPKLLIQFQNNGVVDDSQLPKDRFSAERLKGVDSTLKIQPAKLEDSAVYLCASSSLRGTDTQYFGPGTRLTVL.

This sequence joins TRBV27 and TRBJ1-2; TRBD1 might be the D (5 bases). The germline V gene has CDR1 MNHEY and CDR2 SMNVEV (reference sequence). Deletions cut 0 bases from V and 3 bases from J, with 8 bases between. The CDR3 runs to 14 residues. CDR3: CASSLSGRDYGYTF. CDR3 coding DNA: TGTGCCAGCAGTTTATCGGGGCGGGACTATGGCTACACCTTC.

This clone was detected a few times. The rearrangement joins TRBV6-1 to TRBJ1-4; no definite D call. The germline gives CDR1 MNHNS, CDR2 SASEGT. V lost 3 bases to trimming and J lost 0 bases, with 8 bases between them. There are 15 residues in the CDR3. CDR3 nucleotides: TGTGCCAGCAGTGATTACAGTGCAACTAATGAAAAACTGTTTTTT. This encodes CASSDYSATNEKLFF.

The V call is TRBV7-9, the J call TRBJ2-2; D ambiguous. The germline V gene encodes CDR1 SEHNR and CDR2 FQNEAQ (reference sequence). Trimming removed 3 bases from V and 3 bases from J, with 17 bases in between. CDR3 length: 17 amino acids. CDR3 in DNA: TGTGCCAGCAGCTTCAAAGGTCGTGTTGGTTACACCGGGGAGCTGTTTTTT. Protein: CASSFKGRVGYTGELFF.

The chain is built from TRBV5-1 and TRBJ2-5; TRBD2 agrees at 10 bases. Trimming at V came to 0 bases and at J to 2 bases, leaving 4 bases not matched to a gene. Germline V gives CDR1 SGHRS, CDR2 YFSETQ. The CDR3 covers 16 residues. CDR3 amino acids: CASSLVPAGGQETQYF. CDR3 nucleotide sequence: TGCGCCAGCAGCTTGGTTCCAGCGGGGGGGCAAGAGACCCAGTACTTC.